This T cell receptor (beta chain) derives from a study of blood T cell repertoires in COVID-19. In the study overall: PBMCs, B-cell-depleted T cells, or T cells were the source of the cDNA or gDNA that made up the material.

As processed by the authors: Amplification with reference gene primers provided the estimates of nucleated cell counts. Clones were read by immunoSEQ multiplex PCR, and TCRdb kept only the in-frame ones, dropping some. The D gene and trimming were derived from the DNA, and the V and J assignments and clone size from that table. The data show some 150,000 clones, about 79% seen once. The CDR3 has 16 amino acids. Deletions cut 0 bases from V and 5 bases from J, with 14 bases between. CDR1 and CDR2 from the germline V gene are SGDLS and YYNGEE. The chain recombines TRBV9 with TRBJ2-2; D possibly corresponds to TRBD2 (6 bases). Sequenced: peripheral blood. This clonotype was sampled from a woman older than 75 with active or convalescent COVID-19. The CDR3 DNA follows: TGTGCCAGCAGCGTAGAGGAGGGGCGCAGGACCGGGGAGCTGTTTTTT. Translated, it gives CASSVEEGRRTGELFF.